This T cell receptor (beta chain) was identified in a study of blood T cell repertoires in COVID-19. Study information: The United States, Italy and Spain supplied acute and convalescent COVID-19 samples. PBMCs, B-cell-depleted T cells, or T cells provided the cDNA or gDNA that made up the material.

Per the authors' pipeline: Reference gene primer amplification in the assay estimated nucleated cell counts. Generated by immunoSEQ multiplex PCR, the TCRdb table keeps only in-frame clones and is missing some. Clone size and the V and J calls come from that table; the DNA yielded D and trimming. Here the sample spans 140,000 to 150,000 clones, over 75% being singletons. Trimming removed 6 bases at V and 3 bases at J, with 11 bases between. The CDR3 sequence is 13 residues long. Germline V gene sequence: CDR1 SEHNR, CDR2 FQNEAQ (reference sequence). Enrollment of patients from Seattle took place during active infection, with longitudinal follow-up.

The chain couples TRBV7-9 to TRBJ1-1, with D tentatively TRBD1 (6 bases). Sequencing input: peripheral blood. This TCR came from a man between 18 and 35 years old with COVID-19, enrolled during active disease. CDR3 protein: CASSKAGDTEAFF. The CDR3 DNA is TGTGCCAGCAGTAAAGCAGGGGACACTGAAGCTTTCTTT.